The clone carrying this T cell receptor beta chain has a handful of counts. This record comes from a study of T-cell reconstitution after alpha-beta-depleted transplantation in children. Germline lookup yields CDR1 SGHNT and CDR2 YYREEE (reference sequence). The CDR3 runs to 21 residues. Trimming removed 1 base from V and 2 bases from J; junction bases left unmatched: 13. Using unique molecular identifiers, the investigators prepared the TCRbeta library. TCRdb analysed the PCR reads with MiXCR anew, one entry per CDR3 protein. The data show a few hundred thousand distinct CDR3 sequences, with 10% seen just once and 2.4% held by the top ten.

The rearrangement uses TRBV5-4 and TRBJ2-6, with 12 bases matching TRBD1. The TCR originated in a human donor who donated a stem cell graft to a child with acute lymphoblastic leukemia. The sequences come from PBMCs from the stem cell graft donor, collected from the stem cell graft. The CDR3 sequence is CASSLSIAGQGAGTGANVLTF. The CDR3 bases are TGTGCCAGCAGCTTGTCAATTGCGGGACAGGGGGCAGGAACTGGGGCCAACGTCCTGACTTTC.